These T cell receptor beta chains were read from a single sample in a study of blood T cell repertoires in COVID-19. The assay was immunoSEQ multiplex PCR, and TCRdb's table has in-frame clones only and misses some. The sample lists over 95,000 clones, approximately 88% occurring once. Sequenced material: peripheral blood. The receptors here all came from a middle-aged woman with acute or convalescent COVID-19. Each CDR3 is given without its conserved first and last residue.

TRBV4-2	ASSHPRQGQNGYT
TRBV2	ASAGTGSYEQY
TRBV5-1	ASQDSPDEQF
TRBV7-2	ASSLVFSGPGRHNEQF
TRBV9	ASSVTPGTSGSQETQY
TRBV5-1	ASRGTANYGYT
TRBV3-1/TRBV3-2	ASSRTGGNQPQH
TRBV6-2/TRBV6-3	ASSSWNEGANTGELF
TRBV6-4	ASPSEGPDTQY
TRBV5-1	ASSLASTEQF
TRBV5-1	ASSSGWDREKKGYT
TRBV27	ASSPYRGVGEKLF
TRBV5-4	ASILGGPNNEQF
TRBV5-4	ASSQTYNEQF
TRBV19	ASSTGKKNQPQH
TRBV19	ASRLAGSTDTQY
TRBV11-2	ASSLVASLIY
TRBV2	ASSESRRGEKLF
TRBV6-5	ASRLTGTGGYT
TRBV29-1	SVALPGNYGYT
TRBV2	ASSPGGPY
TRBV7-8	ASSLSTGGTGNTIY
TRBV5-1	ASSWGDRGNTEAF
TRBV5-1	ASSLHPTGGGGYT
TRBV5-5	ASSSTGMNTEAF
TRBV7-3	ASNPTGGSYNEQF
TRBV6-5	ASRVMTGGEQY
TRBV6-6	ASSDPDRVNQSQH
TRBV19	ASSRDARQASNQPQH
TRBV3-1/TRBV3-2	ASSPRLDNSPLH
TRBV28	ASSLVKAFGYT
TRBV5-6	ASSLTSGRTDTQY
TRBV12-3/TRBV12-4	ASTPIGHEQF
TRBV14	ASSGTGGSSPLH
TRBV19	ASRLQGTTGELF